These T cell receptor beta chains were read from a single sample in a study of cytomegalovirus exposure and HLA in healthy donors. The method was immunoSEQ multiplex PCR; TCRdb's version includes in-frame clones alone and lacks a portion of them. The sample carries about 84,000 clones, just over 90% recorded once. The sample taken for sequencing was PBMCs. The receptors originated from a man aged 25 to 40 in good health and CMV-seronegative. Both conserved end residues are part of each CDR3. The D gene is left open where the match is weak. The listing skips clone size in some rows; elsewhere it reads once, few, many or a size class.

j_gene: TRBJ2-7
abundance: -
v_gene: TRBV6-1
d_gene: TRBD1
CDR3nt: TGTGCCAGCAGCAGGGACAGGGTAGGCTACGAGCAGTACTTC
CDR3aa: CASSRDRVGYEQYF

j_gene: TRBJ2-7
abundance: -
v_gene: TRBV6-1
d_gene: -
CDR3nt: TGTGCCAGCAGAGAAAGGTCGGGGGCCTACGAGCAGTACTTC
CDR3aa: CASRERSGAYEQYF

j_gene: TRBJ2-3
abundance: -
v_gene: TRBV10-1
d_gene: -
CDR3nt: TGCGCCAGCAGTGAGTCCAGACTTAGCGGAGCCGGCACAGATACGCAGTATTTT
CDR3aa: CASSESRLSGAGTDTQYF

j_gene: TRBJ1-6
abundance: few
v_gene: TRBV19
d_gene: -
CDR3nt: TGTGCCAGTAGTACTGGGAGCGCCTATAATTCACCCCTCCACTTT
CDR3aa: CASSTGSAYNSPLHF

j_gene: TRBJ1-6
abundance: -
v_gene: TRBV7-8
d_gene: -
CDR3nt: TGTGCCAGCAGCTCTACCCCGGGGGAATCACCCCTCCACTTT
CDR3aa: CASSSTPGESPLHF

j_gene: TRBJ2-2
abundance: -
v_gene: TRBV7-2
d_gene: TRBD1
CDR3nt: TGTGCCAGCAGCTCAGGGGGTTTAGGGGCCGGGGAGCTGTTTTTT
CDR3aa: CASSSGGLGAGELFF

j_gene: TRBJ2-5
abundance: -
v_gene: TRBV2
d_gene: -
CDR3nt: TGTGCCAGCAGGCCAGAAGAGACCCAGTACTTC
CDR3aa: CASRPEETQYF

j_gene: TRBJ2-5
abundance: -
v_gene: TRBV7-3
d_gene: -
CDR3nt: TGTGCCAGCAGCACGGACTCGTCTGAGACCCAGTACTTC
CDR3aa: CASSTDSSETQYF

j_gene: TRBJ2-3
abundance: -
v_gene: TRBV27
d_gene: TRBD1
CDR3nt: TGTGCCAGTTTAGGGACAGGGTCCATGGGTACGCAGTATTTT
CDR3aa: CASLGTGSMGTQYF

j_gene: TRBJ2-3
abundance: -
v_gene: TRBV5-1
d_gene: -
CDR3nt: TGCGCCAGCAGCTTGGCAGGACGTGGGGGGGATACGCAGTATTTT
CDR3aa: CASSLAGRGGDTQYF

j_gene: TRBJ1-5
abundance: -
v_gene: TRBV5-1
d_gene: TRBD1
CDR3nt: TGCGCCAGCAGCTTGGGACAGGGGCCTTTAGAGCCCCAGCATTTT
CDR3aa: CASSLGQGPLEPQHF

j_gene: TRBJ1-1
abundance: once
v_gene: TRBV19
d_gene: -
CDR3nt: TGTGCCAGTAGTACCCGACCGGGGAACACTGAAGCTTTCTTT
CDR3aa: CASSTRPGNTEAFF

j_gene: TRBJ1-5
abundance: -
v_gene: TRBV2
d_gene: TRBD1
CDR3nt: TGTGCCAGCAATCCGGGACAGGGAGGTCAGCCCCAGCATTTT
CDR3aa: CASNPGQGGQPQHF

j_gene: TRBJ2-7
abundance: -
v_gene: TRBV7-8
d_gene: TRBD1
CDR3nt: TGTGCCAGCAGCTCAGGGACCAGGGGGACAGGGGGGTACGAGCAGTACTTC
CDR3aa: CASSSGTRGTGGYEQYF

j_gene: TRBJ2-5
abundance: -
v_gene: TRBV28
d_gene: TRBD1
CDR3nt: TGTGCCAGCAGTACCGGACAGGGGGGTGAGACCCAGTACTTC
CDR3aa: CASSTGQGGETQYF

j_gene: TRBJ1-2
abundance: -
v_gene: TRBV29-1
d_gene: -
CDR3nt: TGCAGCGTTCTGACCCTCGCGGGAAGCTACACCTTC
CDR3aa: CSVLTLAGSYTF

j_gene: TRBJ1-1
abundance: -
v_gene: TRBV10-2
d_gene: -
CDR3nt: TGCGCCAGCAGTGACTGGGAGTACACTGAAGCTTTCTTT
CDR3aa: CASSDWEYTEAFF

j_gene: TRBJ1-1
abundance: -
v_gene: TRBV4-1
d_gene: -
CDR3nt: TGCGCCAGCAGCCACGACAGGTTTGGGAACACTGAAGCTTTCTTT
CDR3aa: CASSHDRFGNTEAFF

j_gene: TRBJ1-1
abundance: -
v_gene: TRBV6-1
d_gene: -
CDR3nt: TGTGCCAGCATCGGGGGGCTTGGCACTGAAGCTTTCTTT
CDR3aa: CASIGGLGTEAFF

j_gene: TRBJ2-2
abundance: -
v_gene: TRBV13
d_gene: TRBD2
CDR3nt: TGTGCCAGCAGCTTAGGCCCCCCAAGACTAGCGGGGGGCCCGACCGGGGAGCTGTTTTTT
CDR3aa: CASSLGPPRLAGGPTGELFF

j_gene: TRBJ2-3
abundance: -
v_gene: TRBV4-1
d_gene: TRBD2
CDR3nt: TGCGCCAGCAGCCAAGGACACCCGGGACTAGCGGGAGTGGATACGCAGTATTTT
CDR3aa: CASSQGHPGLAGVDTQYF

j_gene: TRBJ1-3
abundance: -
v_gene: TRBV6-5
d_gene: -
CDR3nt: TGTGCCAGCAGTTTTAGGGGCCAATCCGGAAACACCATATATTTT
CDR3aa: CASSFRGQSGNTIYF

j_gene: TRBJ1-1
abundance: -
v_gene: TRBV7-3
d_gene: -
CDR3nt: TGTGCCAGCAGCACGTCGACTGTTACTGAAGCTTTCTTT
CDR3aa: CASSTSTVTEAFF

j_gene: TRBJ1-5
abundance: -
v_gene: TRBV6-1
d_gene: -
CDR3nt: TGTGCCAGCAGTGACCCATATCAGCCCCAGCATTTT
CDR3aa: CASSDPYQPQHF

j_gene: TRBJ2-1
abundance: -
v_gene: TRBV4-1
d_gene: TRBD2
CDR3nt: TGCGCCAGCAGCCAATTACCGGGACTAGCGGGACGAAACAATGAGCAGTTCTTC
CDR3aa: CASSQLPGLAGRNNEQFF

j_gene: TRBJ2-5
abundance: -
v_gene: TRBV5-1
d_gene: -
CDR3nt: TGCGCCAGCAGCCCAGTTCGGGGAGAGACCCAGTACTTC
CDR3aa: CASSPVRGETQYF

j_gene: TRBJ2-7
abundance: once
v_gene: TRBV14
d_gene: -
CDR3nt: TGTGCCAGCAGCGACAGCCCCTACGAGCAGTACTTC
CDR3aa: CASSDSPYEQYF

j_gene: TRBJ1-5
abundance: -
v_gene: TRBV6-1
d_gene: TRBD1
CDR3nt: TGTGCCAGCAGATATGCCGGGACAGGAGAGGCGCCCCAGCATTTT
CDR3aa: CASRYAGTGEAPQHF

j_gene: TRBJ1-2
abundance: -
v_gene: TRBV7-9
d_gene: -
CDR3nt: TGTGCCAGCAGTTTTACTGGGAGCTATGGCTACACCTTC
CDR3aa: CASSFTGSYGYTF

j_gene: TRBJ2-5
abundance: -
v_gene: TRBV2
d_gene: TRBD2
CDR3nt: TGTGCCAGCAGTGATGGTAGCGGGGGGGCCGTGGAGACCCAGTACTTC
CDR3aa: CASSDGSGGAVETQYF

j_gene: TRBJ1-1
abundance: -
v_gene: TRBV19
d_gene: -
CDR3nt: TGTGCCAGTCACGGAGTCACTGAAGCTTTCTTT
CDR3aa: CASHGVTEAFF

j_gene: TRBJ2-6
abundance: -
v_gene: TRBV19
d_gene: -
CDR3nt: TGTGCCAGTAGGGCCCGGGGCAGGGAGGCTGGGGCCAACGTCCTGACTTTC
CDR3aa: CASRARGREAGANVLTF

j_gene: TRBJ1-5
abundance: -
v_gene: TRBV5-4
d_gene: TRBD1
CDR3nt: TGTGCCAGCAGCTTGGGGACAGGCCGAGATCAGCCCCAGCATTTT
CDR3aa: CASSLGTGRDQPQHF

j_gene: TRBJ2-7
abundance: -
v_gene: TRBV28
d_gene: -
CDR3nt: TGTGCCAGCAGTTTAACCGGGACTCAACTCTACGAGCAGTACTTC
CDR3aa: CASSLTGTQLYEQYF